This T cell receptor (beta chain) was sequenced for a study of cytomegalovirus exposure and HLA in healthy donors. Study conclusions and caveats: The authors assumed roughly uniform sequencing depth across donors for presence/absence analyses. In a later analysis, TCR beta V- and J-gene trimming showed a link to a missense DCLRE1C variant.

The V and J ends lost 4 bases and 1 base respectively, with 13 bases between them. The CDR3 loop spans 16 amino acids. Germline CDR1 is SEHNR and CDR2 is FQNEAQ (reference sequence). A remark on this clone: Its antigen is unidentified.

13 Jbeta primers and 60 Vbeta primers were used for the PCR. Clones were read by immunoSEQ multiplex PCR, and TCRdb kept only the in-frame ones, dropping some. Here the sample spans over 150,000 clones, less than 80% being singletons. Sequenced material: PBMCs. The chain recombines TRBV7-9 with TRBJ2-2, with D maybe TRBD2 (6 bases). This clonotype was obtained from a young man in good health and CMV-seronegative. The CDR3 sequence is CASSSLRGRNTGELFF. As DNA, the CDR3 is TGTGCCAGCAGCTCTCTCCGGGGGAGGAACACCGGGGAGCTGTTTTTT.